This TCR beta chain was obtained from a study of ipilimumab plus nivolumab after autologous stem cell transplantation (dated by TCRdb to the early 2020s). Background for the entire study: The median number of doses received by trial patients was roughly 5 for ipilimumab and 8 or 9 for nivolumab. Patients in the myeloma cohort were either high-risk and transplant-naive or had relapsed within 3 years of a first autologous transplant. Patients with high-risk diffuse large B cell lymphoma, mature T cell lymphoma, or multiple myeloma undergoing autologous transplant were enrolled in the trial. The intent-to-treat population of the trial was made up of a few dozen patients.

Study-wide findings and limitations: Combined checkpoint inhibition as post-transplant consolidation was concluded by the authors to appear tolerable. The authors stated that profiles of the T cell receptor repertoire, regulatory T cell phenotype and gut microbiota provided a biologic rationale for studying this approach further.

This clone was detected only once. This receptor's antigen is unknown. No base-level quality is on record; no much larger clone is a single base apart. Receptor amplification or capture employed the immunoSEQ multiplex PCR assay. The immuneACCESS repertoire file appears here via TCRdb, limited to in-frame rearrangements. These files lack a portion of the clones; in checked studies, under half of the deficit traces to unresolved V genes, and the cause of the others is not known. Across this sample there are 43,000 or so clones, with about 88% seen only once. In total, the top ten clones hold roughly 1% of the sample. CDR1 and CDR2 (LGHNA, YSLEER) derive from the germline V gene. The CDR3 runs 17 residues from the cysteine to the phenylalanine. Only CDR3 DNA remains: 51 bases, in frame from the first base. Trimming removed 0 bases from V and 2 bases from J; the gene matches leave 7 bases unexplained.

Starting 14 to 28 days after the autologous transplant, patients began checkpoint therapy, which included ipilimumab at 1 mg/kg intravenously on day 1 of selected weeks. Patients received nivolumab at 3 mg/kg intravenously on day 1 of weeks 1, 4, 7, 10, and every two weeks through week 26. Combined checkpoint inhibition with ipilimumab and nivolumab as consolidation after autologous stem cell transplantation was tested in a Phase Ib clinical trial. The chain is encoded by TRBV4-3 joined to TRBJ1-5; 7 middle bases align to TRBD1. This TCR derives from a male donor with multiple myeloma. Source: PBMCs, taken in a trial of ipilimumab plus nivolumab as post-transplant consolidation. The base sequence is TGCGCCAGCAGCCAAGAGGCAGGGGGTGCTGGCAATCAGCCCCAGCATTTT. Its coded protein is CASSQEAGGAGNQPQHF.